The 10 T cell receptor beta chains in this list originate from one sample, sequenced in a study of T cell repertoires in cytomegalovirus infection. TCRdb reprocessed the reads with MiXCR, giving one entry per CDR3 protein. The sample lists around 230,000 distinct CDR3 sequences, roughly 6.5% occurring once. What was sequenced was PBMCs. These receptors were collected from a human donor in good health (CMV status not recorded). Some clones in this sample may be carry-over from other donors' samples.

In its sample, this clonotype was seen many times. This chain connects TRBV5-5 to TRBJ1-6, with a tentative D call TRBD1 (6 bases). Trimming cost V 5 bases and J 9 bases, with 18 bases left between them. Germline V gene data show CDR1 as SGHKS and CDR2 as YYEKEE (reference sequence). The CDR3 has 15 residues. CDR3 protein: CASRESTGWGSPLHF. The CDR3 DNA follows: TGTGCCAGCAGAGAATCTACAGGGTGGGGTTCACCCCTCCACTTT.

Many counts were recorded for this clonotype. The J gene is TRBJ2-6, the V gene TRBV6-2 or TRBV6-3, with no clear D. Germline CDR1 is MNHEY and CDR2 is SVGEGT. The length of the CDR3 is 16 residues. V was clipped by 4 bases and J by 1 base, with 11 bases between them. The CDR3 nucleotides read TGTGCCAGCAGTTTTCCGGACGGATCTGGGGCCAACGTCCTGACTTTC. This sequence encodes CASSFPDGSGANVLTF.

The sample holds many counts of this clonotype. The rearrangement uses TRBV6-2 or TRBV6-3 and TRBJ1-1, with 8 bases identical to TRBD1. The CDR3 sequence is 16 residues long. Germline V lookup: CDR1 MNHEY, CDR2 SVGEGT. J was trimmed by 0 bases and V by 5 bases; bases with no gene match: 8. CDR3 amino acids: CASSRRTGTLNTEAFF. The CDR3 coding sequence is TGTGCCAGCAGTAGACGGACAGGGACTTTGAACACTGAAGCTTTCTTT.

This clonotype was observed many times. The chain employs TRBV9 and TRBJ1-4; possible D gene TRBD1, 5 bases. V lost 0 bases to trimming and J lost 4 bases, with 16 bases between them. The CDR3 loop spans 17 amino acids. In germline, CDR1 is SGDLS, CDR2 YYNGEE. The CDR3 DNA reads as TGTGCCAGCAGCGTAGGGACAAATCCCAGGCTTAATGAAAAACTGTTTTTT. It yields the protein CASSVGTNPRLNEKLFF. Filled out from reference TRBV9 and TRBJ1-4, the complete variable domain reads DSGVTQTPKHLITATGQRVTLRCSPRSGDLSVYWYQQSLDQGLQFLIQYYNGEERAKGNILERFSAQQFPDLHSELNLSSLELGDSALYFCASSVGTNPRLNEKLFFGSGTQLSVL.

This clonotype showed up many times. The chain links TRBV20-1 to TRBJ1-5, with 11 bases matching TRBD1. V was pared by 6 bases and J by 4 bases, with 8 bases of the junction left unmatched. The length of the CDR3 is 15 residues. Germline CDR1 is DFQATT and CDR2 is SNEGSKA (reference sequence). The CDR3: CSAADGTGGNQPQHF. The DNA of the CDR3 is TGCAGTGCAGCTGATGGGACAGGGGGAAATCAGCCCCAGCATTTT.

This clonotype came up a few times. This rearrangement joins TRBV6-2 or TRBV6-3 to TRBJ2-5, with 7 bases lining up with TRBD1. Looked up from germline, CDR1 is MNHEY and CDR2 is SVGEGT. V trimming: 5 bases; J trimming: 1 base; junction bases outside the gene matches: 4. There are 14 residues in the CDR3. The CDR3 sequence: CASSTRDSQETQYF. CDR3 sequence (DNA): TGTGCCAGCAGTACCCGGGACAGCCAAGAGACCCAGTACTTC.

This rearrangement joins TRBV18 to TRBJ2-7, with a tentative D call TRBD1 (5 bases). The length of the CDR3 is 14 residues. Germline CDR1 reads KGHSH; CDR2 reads LQKENI. V lost 3 bases, J lost 2 bases, and 11 bases lay in between. CDR3 DNA: TGTGCCAGCTCACCTTCAGGGTTGCCCTACGAGCAGTACTTC. Its protein product is CASSPSGLPYEQYF.

To note about this clonotype: A much larger clone is a single base away; this may be a read error. This rearrangement joins TRBV20-1 to TRBJ2-3; 8 nucleotides line up with TRBD2. This CDR3 comprises 14 residues. Germline lookup yields CDR1 DFQATT and CDR2 SNEGSKA (reference sequence). The CDR3 spells CSADQRGFADMQYF. CDR3 coding DNA: TGCAGTGCCGACCAGCGGGGGTTTGCAGATATGCAGTATTTT.

In this sample, this clonotype turned up many times. The rearrangement joins TRBV7-9 to TRBJ2-2; perhaps D is TRBD1 or TRBD2 (5 bases each). The CDR3 is 14 residues long. Trimming took 1 base from V and 4 from J, leaving 7 bases between them. The germline CDR1 and CDR2 sequences are SEHNR and FQNEAQ (reference sequence). CDR3 in amino acids: CASSLVGTTGELFF. CDR3 coding DNA: TGTGCCAGCAGCTTAGTCGGGACCACCGGGGAGCTGTTTTTT.

This clonotype was counted many times. The CDR3 here is CASSLLPALGNTQYF. CDR3 nucleotide sequence: TGTGCCAGCAGCTTACTTCCCGCCCTAGGGAATACGCAGTATTTT. The chain recombines TRBV7-2 with TRBJ2-3, with D unclear. V was pared by 2 bases and J by 7 bases, with 16 bases between. The CDR3 runs to 15 residues. Per germline, CDR1 SGHTA and CDR2 FQGNSA.